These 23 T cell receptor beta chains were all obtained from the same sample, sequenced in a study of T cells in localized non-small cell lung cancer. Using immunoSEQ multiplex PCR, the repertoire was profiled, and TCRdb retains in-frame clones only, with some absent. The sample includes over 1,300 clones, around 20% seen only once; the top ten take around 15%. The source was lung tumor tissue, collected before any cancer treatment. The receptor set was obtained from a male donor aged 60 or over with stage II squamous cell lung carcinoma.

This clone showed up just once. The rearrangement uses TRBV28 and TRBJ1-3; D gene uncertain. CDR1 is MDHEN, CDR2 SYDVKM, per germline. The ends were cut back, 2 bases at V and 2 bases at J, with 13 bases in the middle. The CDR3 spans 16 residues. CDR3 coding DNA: TGTGCCAGCAGTTTAAGTGGGAGTGGGGCTGGAAACACCATATATTTT. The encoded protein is CASSLSGSGAGNTIYF.

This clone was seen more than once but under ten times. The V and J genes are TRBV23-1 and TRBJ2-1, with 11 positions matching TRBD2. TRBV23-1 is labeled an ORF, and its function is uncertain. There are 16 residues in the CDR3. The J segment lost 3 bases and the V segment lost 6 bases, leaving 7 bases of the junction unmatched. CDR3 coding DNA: TGCGCCAGCAGCCGGTCTAGCGGGGGGCACTACAATGAGCAGTTCTTC. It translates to CASSRSSGGHYNEQFF.

This CDR3 is CASSPPTESYGYTF. CDR3 DNA sequence: TGTGCCAGCTCACCACCGACGGAGTCCTATGGCTACACCTTC. This rearrangement joins TRBV18 to TRBJ1-2; D is ambiguous. Germline V gene sequence: CDR1 KGHSH, CDR2 LQKENI. CDR3 length: 14 amino acids. Trimming stripped 0 bases from V and 4 bases from J, with 9 bases between.

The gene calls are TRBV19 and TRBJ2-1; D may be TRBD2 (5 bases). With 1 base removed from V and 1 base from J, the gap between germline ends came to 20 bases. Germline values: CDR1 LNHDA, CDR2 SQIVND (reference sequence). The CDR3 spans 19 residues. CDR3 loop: CASSIAQSAAANSYNEQFF. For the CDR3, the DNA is TGTGCCAGTAGTATAGCCCAGAGTGCAGCGGCCAATTCCTACAATGAGCAGTTCTTC.

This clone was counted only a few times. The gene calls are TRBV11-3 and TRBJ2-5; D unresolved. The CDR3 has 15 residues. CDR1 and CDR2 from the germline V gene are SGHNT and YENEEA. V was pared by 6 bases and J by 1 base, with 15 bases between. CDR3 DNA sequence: TGTGCCAGCAGTCTTCTTGGGCGATCCCAAGAGACCCAGTACTTC. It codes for CASSLLGRSQETQYF.

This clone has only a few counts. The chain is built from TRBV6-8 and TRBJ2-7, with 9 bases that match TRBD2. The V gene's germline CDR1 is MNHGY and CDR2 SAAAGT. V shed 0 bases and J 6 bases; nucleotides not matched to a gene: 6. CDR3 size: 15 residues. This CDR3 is CASSYSSGGIREQYF. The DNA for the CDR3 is TGTGCCAGCAGTTACTCTAGCGGGGGAATCCGCGAGCAGTACTTC.

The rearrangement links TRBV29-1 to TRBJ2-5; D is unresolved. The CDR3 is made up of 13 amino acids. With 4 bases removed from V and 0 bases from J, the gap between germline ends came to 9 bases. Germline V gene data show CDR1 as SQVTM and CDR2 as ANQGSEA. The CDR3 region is CSVVLPYQETQYF. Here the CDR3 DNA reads TGCAGCGTTGTATTACCGTACCAAGAGACCCAGTACTTC.

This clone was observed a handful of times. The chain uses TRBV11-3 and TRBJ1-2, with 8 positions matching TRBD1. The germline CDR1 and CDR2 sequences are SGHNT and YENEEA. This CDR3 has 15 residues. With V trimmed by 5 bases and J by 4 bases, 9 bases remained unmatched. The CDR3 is CASSQNPGTGYGYTF. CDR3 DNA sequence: TGTGCCAGCAGCCAAAACCCCGGGACAGGCTATGGCTACACCTTC. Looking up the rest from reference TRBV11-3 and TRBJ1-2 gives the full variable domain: EAGVVQSPRYKIIEKKQPVAFWCNPISGHNTLYWYLQNLGQGPELLIRYENEEAVDDSQLPKDRFSAERLKGVDSTLKIQPAELGDSAVYLCASSQNPGTGYGYTFGSGTRLTVV.

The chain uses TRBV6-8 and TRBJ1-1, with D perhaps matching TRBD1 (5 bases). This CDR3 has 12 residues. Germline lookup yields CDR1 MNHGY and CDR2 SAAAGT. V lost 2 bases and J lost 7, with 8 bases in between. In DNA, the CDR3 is TGTGCCAGCAGTTACGGGGACGGTGAAGCTTTCTTT. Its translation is CASSYGDGEAFF.

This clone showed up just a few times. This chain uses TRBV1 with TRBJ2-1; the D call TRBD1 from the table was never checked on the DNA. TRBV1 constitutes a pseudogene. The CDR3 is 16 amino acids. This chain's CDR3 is CTSSLNHRGTGYEQFF. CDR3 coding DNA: TGCACCAGCAGCCTCAACCACAGGGGAACAGGCTATGAGCAGTTCTTC.

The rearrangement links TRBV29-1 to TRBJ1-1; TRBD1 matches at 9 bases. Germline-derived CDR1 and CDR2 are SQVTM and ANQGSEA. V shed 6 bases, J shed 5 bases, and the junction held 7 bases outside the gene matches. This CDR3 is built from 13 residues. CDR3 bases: TGCAGCGTGGGGGGACAGGGAAGGACTGAAGCTTTCTTT. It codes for CSVGGQGRTEAFF.

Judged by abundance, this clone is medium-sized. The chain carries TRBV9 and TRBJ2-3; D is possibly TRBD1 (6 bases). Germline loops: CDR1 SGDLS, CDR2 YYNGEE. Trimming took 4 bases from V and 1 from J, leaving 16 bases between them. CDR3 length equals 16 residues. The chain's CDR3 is CASSSRSRGGTDTQYF. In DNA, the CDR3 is TGTGCCAGCAGCTCCCGGAGCAGGGGAGGCACAGATACGCAGTATTTT.

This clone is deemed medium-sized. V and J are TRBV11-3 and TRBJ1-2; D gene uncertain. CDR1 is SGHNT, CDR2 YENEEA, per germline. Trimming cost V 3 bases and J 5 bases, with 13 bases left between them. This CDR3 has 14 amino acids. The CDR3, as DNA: TGTGCCAGCAGCTTGGAGGGCCGAGCTTATGGCTACACCTTC. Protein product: CASSLEGRAYGYTF.

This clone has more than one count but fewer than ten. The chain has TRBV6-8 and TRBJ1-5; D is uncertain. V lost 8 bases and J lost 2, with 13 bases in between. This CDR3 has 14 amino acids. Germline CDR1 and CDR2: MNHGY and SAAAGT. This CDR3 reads CASSGRQGNQPQHF. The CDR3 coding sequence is TGTGCCAGCTCAGGTCGACAAGGCAATCAGCCCCAGCATTTT.

CDR3 nucleotides: TGCGCCAGCAGCTCCCCCTCGGACAGGATTGCCTACGAGCAGTACTTC. This sequence encodes CASSSPSDRIAYEQYF. This chain links TRBV5-1 with TRBJ2-7; TRBD1 matches 7 bases. CDR1 and CDR2 from the germline V gene are SGHRS and YFSETQ. This CDR3 comprises 16 residues. V was clipped by 3 bases and J by 2 bases; unmatched bases: 11.

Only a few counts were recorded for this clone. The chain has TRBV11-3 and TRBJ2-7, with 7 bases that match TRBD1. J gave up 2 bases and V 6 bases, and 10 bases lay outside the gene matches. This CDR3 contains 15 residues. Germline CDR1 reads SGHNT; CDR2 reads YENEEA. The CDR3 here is CASSPRQGLPYEQYF. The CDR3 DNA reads TGTGCCAGCAGTCCTCGACAGGGCCTGCCCTACGAGCAGTACTTC.

The CDR3 loop is CASSPGVGMNTEAFF. Written as DNA, the CDR3 is TGTGCCAGCTCACCGGGAGTAGGAATGAACACTGAAGCTTTCTTT. The rearrangement joins TRBV18 to TRBJ1-1; D is uncertain. Germline CDR1 is KGHSH and CDR2 is LQKENI. This CDR3 has 15 residues. Trimming pared 3 bases from V and 0 bases from J, leaving 11 bases between.

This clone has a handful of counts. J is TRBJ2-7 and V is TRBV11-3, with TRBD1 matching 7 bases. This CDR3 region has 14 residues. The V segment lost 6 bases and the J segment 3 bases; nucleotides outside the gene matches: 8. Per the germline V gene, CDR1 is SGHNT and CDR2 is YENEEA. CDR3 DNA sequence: TGTGCCAGCAGTTTTACGGGACAGCGCTACGAGCAGTACTTC. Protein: CASSFTGQRYEQYF.

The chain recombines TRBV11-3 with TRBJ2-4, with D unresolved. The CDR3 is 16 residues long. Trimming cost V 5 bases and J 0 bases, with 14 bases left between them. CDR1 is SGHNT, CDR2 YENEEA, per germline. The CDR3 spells CASSQVRDIAKNIQYF. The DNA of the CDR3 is TGTGCCAGCAGCCAAGTTAGAGACATAGCCAAAAACATTCAGTACTTC.

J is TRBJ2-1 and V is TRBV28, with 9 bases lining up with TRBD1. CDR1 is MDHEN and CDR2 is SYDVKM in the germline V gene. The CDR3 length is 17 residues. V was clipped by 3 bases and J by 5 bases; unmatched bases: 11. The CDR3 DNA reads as TGTGCCAGCAGTTTCATGACAGGGGGTTGGCAGGACAATGAGCAGTTCTTC. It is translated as CASSFMTGGWQDNEQFF.

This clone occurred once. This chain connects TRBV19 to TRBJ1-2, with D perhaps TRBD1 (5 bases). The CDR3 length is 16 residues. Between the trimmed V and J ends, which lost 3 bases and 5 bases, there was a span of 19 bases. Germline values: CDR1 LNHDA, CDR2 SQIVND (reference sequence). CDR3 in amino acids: CASSIVSRGKFYGYTF. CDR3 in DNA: TGTGCCAGTAGTATTGTCAGTCGGGGCAAATTTTATGGCTACACCTTC. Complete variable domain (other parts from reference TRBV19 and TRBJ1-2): DGGITQSPKYLFRKEGQNVTLSCEQNLNHDAMYWYRQDPGQGLRLIYYSQIVNDFQKGDIAEGYSVSREKKESFPLTVTSAQKNPTAFYLCASSIVSRGKFYGYTFGSGTRLTVV.

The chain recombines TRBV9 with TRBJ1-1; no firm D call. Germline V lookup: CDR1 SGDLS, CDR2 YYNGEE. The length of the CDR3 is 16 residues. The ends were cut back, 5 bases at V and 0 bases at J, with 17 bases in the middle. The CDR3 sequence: CASSDGDLVMNTEAFF. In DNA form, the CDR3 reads TGTGCCAGCAGTGACGGGGATTTAGTCATGAACACTGAAGCTTTCTTT.

The CDR3 DNA sequence: TGTGCCTGGAGTGTGGGGACTAGCGCTAGTTATGAGCAGTTCTTC. Translated, it gives CAWSVGTSASYEQFF. This chain joins TRBV30 and TRBJ2-1; 10 positions match TRBD2. The CDR3 is 15 amino acids. With V trimmed by 0 bases and J by 8 bases, 7 bases remained unmatched. From germline, CDR1 is GTSNPN and CDR2 SVGIG (reference sequence).